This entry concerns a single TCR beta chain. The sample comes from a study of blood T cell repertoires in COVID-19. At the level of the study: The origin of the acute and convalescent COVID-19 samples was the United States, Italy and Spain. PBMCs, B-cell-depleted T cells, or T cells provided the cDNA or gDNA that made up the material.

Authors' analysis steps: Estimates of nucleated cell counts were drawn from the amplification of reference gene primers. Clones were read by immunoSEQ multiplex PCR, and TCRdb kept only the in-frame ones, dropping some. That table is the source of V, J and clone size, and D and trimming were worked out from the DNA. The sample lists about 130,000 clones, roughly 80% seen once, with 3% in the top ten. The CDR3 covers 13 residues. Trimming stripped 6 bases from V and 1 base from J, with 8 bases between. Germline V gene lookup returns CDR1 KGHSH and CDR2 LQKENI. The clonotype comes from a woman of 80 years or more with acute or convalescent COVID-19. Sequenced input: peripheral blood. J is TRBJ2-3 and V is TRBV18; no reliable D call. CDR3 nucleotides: TGTGCCAGCTCCCCCGGAGGCACAGATACGCAGTATTTT. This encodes CASSPGGTDTQYF. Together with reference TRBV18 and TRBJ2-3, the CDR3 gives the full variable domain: NAGVMQNPRHLVRRRGQEARLRCSPMKGHSHVYWYRQLPEEGLKFMVYLQKENIIDESGMPKERFSAEFPKEGPSILRIQQVVRGDSAAYFCASSPGGTDTQYFGPGTRLTVL.